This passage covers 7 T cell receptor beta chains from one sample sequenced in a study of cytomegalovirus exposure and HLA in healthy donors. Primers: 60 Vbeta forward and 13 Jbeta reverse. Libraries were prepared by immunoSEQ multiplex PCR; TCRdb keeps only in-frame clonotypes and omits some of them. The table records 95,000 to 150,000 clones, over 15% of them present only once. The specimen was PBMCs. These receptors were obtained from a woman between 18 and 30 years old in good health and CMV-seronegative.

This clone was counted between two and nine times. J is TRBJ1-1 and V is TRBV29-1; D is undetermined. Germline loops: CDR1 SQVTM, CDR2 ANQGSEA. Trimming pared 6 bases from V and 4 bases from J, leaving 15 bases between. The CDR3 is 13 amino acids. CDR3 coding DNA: TGCAGCGTAACCCTGTCCGTCGGCACTGAAGCTTTCTTT. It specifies CSVTLSVGTEAFF.

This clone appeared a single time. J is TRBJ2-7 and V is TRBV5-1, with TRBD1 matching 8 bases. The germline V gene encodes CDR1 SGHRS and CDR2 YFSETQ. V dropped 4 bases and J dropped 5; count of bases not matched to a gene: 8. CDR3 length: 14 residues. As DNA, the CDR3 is TGCGCCAGCAGCCTGGGACAGGCCGTGGACGAGCAGTACTTC. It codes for CASSLGQAVDEQYF.

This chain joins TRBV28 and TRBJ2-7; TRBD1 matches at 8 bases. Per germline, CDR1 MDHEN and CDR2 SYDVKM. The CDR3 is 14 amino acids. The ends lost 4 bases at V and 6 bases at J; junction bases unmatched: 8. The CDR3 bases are TGTGCCAGCAGTTCACCGGGACAGGCCTTCGAGCAGTACTTC. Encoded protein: CASSSPGQAFEQYF.

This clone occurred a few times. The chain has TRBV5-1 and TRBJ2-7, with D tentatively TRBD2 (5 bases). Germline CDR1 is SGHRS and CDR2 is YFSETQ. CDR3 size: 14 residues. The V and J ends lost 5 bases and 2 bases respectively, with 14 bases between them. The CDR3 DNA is TGCGCCAGCAGACCCGATACCGGGGCCTACGAGCAGTACTTC. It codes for CASRPDTGAYEQYF.

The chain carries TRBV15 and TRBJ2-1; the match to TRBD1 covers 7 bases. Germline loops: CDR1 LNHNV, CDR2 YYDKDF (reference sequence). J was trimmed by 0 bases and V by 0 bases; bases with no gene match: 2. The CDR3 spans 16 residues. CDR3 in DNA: TGTGCCACCAGCAGAGATTGGGACAGCTCCTACAATGAGCAGTTCTTC. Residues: CATSRDWDSSYNEQFF.

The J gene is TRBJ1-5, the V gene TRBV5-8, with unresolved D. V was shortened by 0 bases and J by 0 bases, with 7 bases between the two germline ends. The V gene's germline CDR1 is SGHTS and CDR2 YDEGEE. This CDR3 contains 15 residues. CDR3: CASSLDSFSNQPQHF. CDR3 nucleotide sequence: TGTGCCAGCAGCTTGGACAGCTTTAGCAATCAGCCCCAGCATTTT.

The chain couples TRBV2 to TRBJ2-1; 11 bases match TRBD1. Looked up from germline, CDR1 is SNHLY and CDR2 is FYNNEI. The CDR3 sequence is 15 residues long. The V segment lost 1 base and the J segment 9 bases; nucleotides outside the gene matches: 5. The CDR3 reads CASSEVGTGGTEQFF. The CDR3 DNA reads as TGTGCCAGCAGTGAAGTGGGGACAGGGGGGACTGAGCAGTTCTTC.